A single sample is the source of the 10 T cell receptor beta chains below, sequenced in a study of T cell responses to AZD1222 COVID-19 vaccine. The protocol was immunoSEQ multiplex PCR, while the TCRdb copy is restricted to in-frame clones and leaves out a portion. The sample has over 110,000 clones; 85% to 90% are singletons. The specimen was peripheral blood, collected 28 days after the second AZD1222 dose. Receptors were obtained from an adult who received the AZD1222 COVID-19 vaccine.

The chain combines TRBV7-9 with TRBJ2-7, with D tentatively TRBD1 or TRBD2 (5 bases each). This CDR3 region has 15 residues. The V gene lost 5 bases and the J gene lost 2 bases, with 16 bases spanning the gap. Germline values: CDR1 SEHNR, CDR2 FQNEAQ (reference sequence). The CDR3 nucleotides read TGTGCCAGCAGCGGTTCCGGGGCCGCCGCCTACGAGCAGTACTTC. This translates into CASSGSGAAAYEQYF.

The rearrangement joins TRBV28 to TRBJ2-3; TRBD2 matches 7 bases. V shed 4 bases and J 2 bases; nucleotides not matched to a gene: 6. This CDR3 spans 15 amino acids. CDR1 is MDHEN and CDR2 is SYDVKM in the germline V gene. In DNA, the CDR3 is TGTGCCAGCAGTTCAAGAGCGGGGCTCACAGATACGCAGTATTTT. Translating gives CASSSRAGLTDTQYF.

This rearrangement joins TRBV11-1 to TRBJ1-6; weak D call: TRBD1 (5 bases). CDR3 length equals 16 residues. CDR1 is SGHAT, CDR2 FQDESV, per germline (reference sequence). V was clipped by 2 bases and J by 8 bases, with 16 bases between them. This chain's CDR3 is CASSLFMGLNDSPLHF. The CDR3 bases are TGTGCCAGCAGCTTATTTATGGGACTCAATGATTCACCCCTCCACTTT.

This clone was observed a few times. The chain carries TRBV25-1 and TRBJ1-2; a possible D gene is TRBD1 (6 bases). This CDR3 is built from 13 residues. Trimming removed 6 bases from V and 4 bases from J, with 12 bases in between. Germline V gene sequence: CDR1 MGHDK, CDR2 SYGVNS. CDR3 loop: CASSFGRGYGYTF. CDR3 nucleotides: TGTGCCAGCAGCTTCGGCAGGGGCTATGGCTACACCTTC.

In DNA, the CDR3 is TGTGCCAGCAGCGTAGCCGTGGCCTCTGGAAACACCATATATTTT. Translated, it gives CASSVAVASGNTIYF. The rearrangement joins TRBV9 to TRBJ1-3; D gene uncertain. The CDR3 spans 15 residues. V was cut by 0 bases and J by 0 bases, with 7 bases left in between. Germline V gene sequence: CDR1 SGDLS, CDR2 YYNGEE.

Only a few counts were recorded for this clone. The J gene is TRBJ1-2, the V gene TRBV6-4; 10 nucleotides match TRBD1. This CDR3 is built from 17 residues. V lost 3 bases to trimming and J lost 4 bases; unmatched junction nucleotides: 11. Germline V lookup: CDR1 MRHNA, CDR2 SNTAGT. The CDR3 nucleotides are TGTGCCAGCAGTGAATCAGCCGGGACAGGGGATTCCTATGGCTACACCTTC. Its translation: CASSESAGTGDSYGYTF.

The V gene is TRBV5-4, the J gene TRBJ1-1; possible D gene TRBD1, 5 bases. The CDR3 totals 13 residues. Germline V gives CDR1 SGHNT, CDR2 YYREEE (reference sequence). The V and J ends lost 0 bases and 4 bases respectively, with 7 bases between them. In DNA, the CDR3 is TGTGCCAGCAGCTTGGGGGGGGGCACTGAAGCTTTCTTT. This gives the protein CASSLGGGTEAFF.

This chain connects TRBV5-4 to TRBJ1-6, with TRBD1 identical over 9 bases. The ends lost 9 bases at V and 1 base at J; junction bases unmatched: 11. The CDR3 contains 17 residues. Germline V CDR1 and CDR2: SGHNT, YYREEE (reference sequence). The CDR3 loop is CAMDARDRVSYNSPLHF. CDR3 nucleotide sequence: TGTGCCATGGATGCCCGGGACAGGGTGTCCTATAATTCACCCCTCCACTTT.

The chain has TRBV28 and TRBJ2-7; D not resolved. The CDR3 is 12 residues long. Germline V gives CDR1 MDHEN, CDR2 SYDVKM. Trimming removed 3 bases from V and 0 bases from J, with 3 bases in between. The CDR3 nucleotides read TGTGCCAGCAGTTTGTCCTCCTACGAGCAGTACTTC. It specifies CASSLSSYEQYF.

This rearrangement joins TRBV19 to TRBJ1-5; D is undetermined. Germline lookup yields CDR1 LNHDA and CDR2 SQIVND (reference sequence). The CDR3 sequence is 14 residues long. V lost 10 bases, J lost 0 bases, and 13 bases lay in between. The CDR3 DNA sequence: TGTGCCACCACCCCCTATTCTAGCAATCAGCCCCAGCATTTT. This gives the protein CATTPYSSNQPQHF.